This T cell receptor beta chain came from a study of blood T cell repertoires in COVID-19. Study details: The origin of the acute and convalescent COVID-19 samples was the United States, Italy and Spain. The cDNA or gDNA used as material had been derived from T cells, B-cell-depleted T cells, or PBMCs.

Repertoires were generated with immunoSEQ multiplex PCR, while TCRdb's copy carries only in-frame clones and drops some. Altogether tens of thousands of clones are present, about 83% being singletons, with the ten largest covering about 9.3%. This CDR3 region has 15 residues. Germline V CDR1 and CDR2: MNHEY, SVGAGI. Trimming took 2 bases from V and 2 from J; bases not matched to a gene: 5. The chain recombines TRBV6-5 with TRBJ2-7; 8 bases fit TRBD1. The TCR was taken from a human donor with active COVID-19. The donor label of this sample is uncertain. Material: peripheral blood. The chain's CDR3 is CASSYRQGPAYEQYF. The CDR3 nucleotides read TGTGCCAGCAGTTACCGACAGGGGCCCGCCTACGAGCAGTACTTC.